Given below is one TCR beta chain in context. The data derive from a study of blood T cell repertoires in COVID-19. Study overall: Some COVID-19 samples were acute and others convalescent; all came from the United States, Italy and Spain. PBMCs, B-cell-depleted T cells, or T cells provided the cDNA or gDNA that made up the material.

The CDR3 is 14 amino acids. Deletions cut 10 bases from V and 5 bases from J, with 17 bases between. Germline CDR1 is KGHDR and CDR2 is SFDVKD. Per the original methods: Estimation of nucleated cell counts relied on the amplification of reference gene primers. The assay was immunoSEQ multiplex PCR, and TCRdb's table has in-frame clones only and misses some. V, J and clone size are taken as reported in that table, and D and trimming were inferred from the DNA itself. The table shows 80,000 or so clones, with roughly 89% occurring only once. The J gene is TRBJ1-5, the V gene TRBV24-1; D unclear. This TCR was recovered from a man aged 45 to 65 with acute or convalescent COVID-19. Sequenced material: peripheral blood. The CDR3 coding sequence is TGTGCCACTAGAGACGTCGGGGAAGATCAGCCCCAGCATTTT. This translates into CATRDVGEDQPQHF.